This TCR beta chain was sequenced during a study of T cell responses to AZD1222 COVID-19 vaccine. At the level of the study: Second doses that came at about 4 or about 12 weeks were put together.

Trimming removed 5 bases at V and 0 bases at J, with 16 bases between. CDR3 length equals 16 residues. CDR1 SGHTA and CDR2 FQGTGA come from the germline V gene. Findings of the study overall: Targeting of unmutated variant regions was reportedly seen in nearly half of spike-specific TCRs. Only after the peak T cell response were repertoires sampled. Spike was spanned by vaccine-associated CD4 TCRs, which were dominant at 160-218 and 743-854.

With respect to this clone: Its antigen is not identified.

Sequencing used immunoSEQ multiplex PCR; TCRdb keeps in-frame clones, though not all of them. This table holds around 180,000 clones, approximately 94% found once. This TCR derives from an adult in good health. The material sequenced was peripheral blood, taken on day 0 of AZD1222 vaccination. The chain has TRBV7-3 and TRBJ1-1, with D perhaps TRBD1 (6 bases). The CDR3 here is CASSPEGGRLNTEAFF. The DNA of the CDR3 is TGTGCCAGCAGCCCCGAAGGGGGGCGGCTGAACACTGAAGCTTTCTTT.